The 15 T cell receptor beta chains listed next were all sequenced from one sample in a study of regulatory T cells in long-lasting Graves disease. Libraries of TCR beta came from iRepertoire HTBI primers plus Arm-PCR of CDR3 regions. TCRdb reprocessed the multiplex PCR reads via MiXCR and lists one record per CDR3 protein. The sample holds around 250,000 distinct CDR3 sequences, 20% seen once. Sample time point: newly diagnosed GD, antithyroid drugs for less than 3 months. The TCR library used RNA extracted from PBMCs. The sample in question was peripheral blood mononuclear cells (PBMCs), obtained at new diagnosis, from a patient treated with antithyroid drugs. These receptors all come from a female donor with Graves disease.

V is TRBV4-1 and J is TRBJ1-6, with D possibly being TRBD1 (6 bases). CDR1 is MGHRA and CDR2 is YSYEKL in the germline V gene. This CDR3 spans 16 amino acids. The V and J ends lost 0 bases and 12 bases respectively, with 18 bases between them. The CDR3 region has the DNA TGCGCCAGCAGCCAAGAAGGACGTGGGGGGCGGAGACCCCTCCACTTT. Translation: CASSQEGRGGRRPLHF.

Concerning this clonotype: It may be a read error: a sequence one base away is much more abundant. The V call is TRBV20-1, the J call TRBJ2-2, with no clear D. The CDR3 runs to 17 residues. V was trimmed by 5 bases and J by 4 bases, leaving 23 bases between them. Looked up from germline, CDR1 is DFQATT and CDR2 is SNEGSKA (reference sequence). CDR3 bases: TGCAGTGCTCAACACCCTAAGAGAGATAGGATCACCGGGGAGCTGTTTTTT. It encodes CSAQHPKRDRITGELFF.

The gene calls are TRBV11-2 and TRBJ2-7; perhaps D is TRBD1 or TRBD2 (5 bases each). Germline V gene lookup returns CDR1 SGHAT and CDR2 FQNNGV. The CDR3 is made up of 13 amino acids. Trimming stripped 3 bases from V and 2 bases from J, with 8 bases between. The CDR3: CASSFRDPYEQYF. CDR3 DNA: TGTGCCAGCAGCTTCCGGGACCCCTACGAGCAGTACTTC. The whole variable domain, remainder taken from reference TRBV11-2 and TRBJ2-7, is EAGVAQSPRYKIIEKRQSVAFWCNPISGHATLYWYQQILGQGPKLLIQFQNNGVVDDSQLPKDRFSAERLKGVDSTLKIQPAKLEDSAVYLCASSFRDPYEQYFGPGTRLTVT.

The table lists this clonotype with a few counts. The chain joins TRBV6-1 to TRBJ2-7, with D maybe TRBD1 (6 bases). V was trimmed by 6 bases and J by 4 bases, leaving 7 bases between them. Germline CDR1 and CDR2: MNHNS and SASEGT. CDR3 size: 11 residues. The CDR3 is CASRQGYEQYF. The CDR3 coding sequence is TGTGCCAGCAGGCAGGGGTACGAGCAGTACTTC.

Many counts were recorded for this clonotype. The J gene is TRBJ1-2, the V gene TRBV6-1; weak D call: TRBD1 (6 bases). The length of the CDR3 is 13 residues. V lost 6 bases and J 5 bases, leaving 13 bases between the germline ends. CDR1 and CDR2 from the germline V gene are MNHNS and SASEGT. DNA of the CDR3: TGTGCCAGCAGCCCCGACAGGAAGTATGGCTACACCTTC. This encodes CASSPDRKYGYTF.

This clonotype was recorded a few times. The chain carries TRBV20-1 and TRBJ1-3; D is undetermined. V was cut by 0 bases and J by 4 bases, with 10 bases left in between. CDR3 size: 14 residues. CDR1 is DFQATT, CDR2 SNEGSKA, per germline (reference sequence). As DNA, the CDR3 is TGCAGTGCTAGAGAGGCCGGTGGGGGAAACACCATATATTTT. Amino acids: CSAREAGGGNTIYF.

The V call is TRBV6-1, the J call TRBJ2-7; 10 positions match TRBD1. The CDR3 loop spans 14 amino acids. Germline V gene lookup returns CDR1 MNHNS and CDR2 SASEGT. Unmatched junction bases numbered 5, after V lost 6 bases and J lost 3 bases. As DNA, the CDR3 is TGTGCCAGCAGGGTAGGACAGGGGGTCTACGAGCAGTACTTC. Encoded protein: CASRVGQGVYEQYF.

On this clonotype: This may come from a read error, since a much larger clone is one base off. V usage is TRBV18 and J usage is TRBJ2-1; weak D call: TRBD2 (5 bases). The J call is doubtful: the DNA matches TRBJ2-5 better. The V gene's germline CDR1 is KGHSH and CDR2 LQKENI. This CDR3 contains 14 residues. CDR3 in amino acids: CASSPAPSRETQYF. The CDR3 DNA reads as TGTGCCAGCTCACCAGCCCCTAGCCGCGAGACCCAGTACTTC.

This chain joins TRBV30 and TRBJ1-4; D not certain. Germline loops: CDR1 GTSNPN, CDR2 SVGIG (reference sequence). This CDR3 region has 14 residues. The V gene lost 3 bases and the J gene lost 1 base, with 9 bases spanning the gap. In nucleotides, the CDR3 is TGTGCCTGGAGAGGACGGCTAACTAATGAAAAACTGTTTTTT. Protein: CAWRGRLTNEKLFF.

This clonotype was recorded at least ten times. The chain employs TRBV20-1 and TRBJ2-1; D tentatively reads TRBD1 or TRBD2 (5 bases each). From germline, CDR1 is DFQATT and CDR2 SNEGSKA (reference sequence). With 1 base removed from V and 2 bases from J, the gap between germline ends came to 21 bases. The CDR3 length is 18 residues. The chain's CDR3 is CSARGGDAGTSAYNEQFF. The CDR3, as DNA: TGCAGTGCTAGAGGAGGTGATGCCGGGACCTCAGCCTACAATGAGCAGTTCTTC.

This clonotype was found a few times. The CDR3 DNA sequence: TGTGCCAGCAGTTTAGAAAGGGCCGTGTCACCCCTCCACTTT. Amino acid sequence: CASSLERAVSPLHF. This chain joins TRBV27 and TRBJ1-6; D uncertain. CDR1 is MNHEY and CDR2 is SMNVEV in the germline V gene (reference sequence). V lost 2 bases and J 10 bases, leaving 12 bases between the germline ends. This CDR3 spans 14 amino acids.

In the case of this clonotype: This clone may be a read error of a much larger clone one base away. The CDR3 is CASSGTRWGNEQFF. Written as DNA, the CDR3 is TGTGCCAGCAGTGGCACTCGGTGGGGCAATGAGCAGTTCTTC. The chain couples TRBV6-1 to TRBJ2-1; D is unclear. Per the germline V gene, CDR1 is MNHNS and CDR2 is SASEGT. V lost 4 bases and J lost 6, with 13 bases in between. The CDR3 is made up of 14 amino acids.

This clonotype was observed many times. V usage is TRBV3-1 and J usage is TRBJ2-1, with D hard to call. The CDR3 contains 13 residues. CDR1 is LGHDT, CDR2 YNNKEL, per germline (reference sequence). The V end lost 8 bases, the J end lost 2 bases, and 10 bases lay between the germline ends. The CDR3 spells CASSMGTYNEQFF. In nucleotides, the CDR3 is TGTGCCAGCTCAATGGGAACCTACAATGAGCAGTTCTTC.

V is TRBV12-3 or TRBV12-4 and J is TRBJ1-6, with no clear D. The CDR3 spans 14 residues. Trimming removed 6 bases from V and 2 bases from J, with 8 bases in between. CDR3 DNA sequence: TGTGCCAGCAGGACCGGGACCTATAATTCACCCCTCCACTTT. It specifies CASRTGTYNSPLHF.

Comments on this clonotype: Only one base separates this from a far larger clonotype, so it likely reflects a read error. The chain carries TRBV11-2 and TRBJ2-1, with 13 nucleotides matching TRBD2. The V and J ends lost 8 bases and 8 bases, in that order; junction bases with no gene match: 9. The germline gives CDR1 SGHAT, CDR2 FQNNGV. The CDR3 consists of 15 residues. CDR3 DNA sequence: TGTGCCAGCCCACCACGACTAGCGGGAGGCCATGAGCAGTTCTTC. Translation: CASPPRLAGGHEQFF.